The TCR beta chain under discussion was sequenced for a study of blood T cell repertoires in COVID-19. Study-wide context: Acute and convalescent COVID-19 samples came from the United States, Italy and Spain.

As originally analysed: Estimated nucleated cell counts came from reference gene primer amplification. The assay was immunoSEQ multiplex PCR, and TCRdb's table has in-frame clones only and misses some. The DNA gave D and trimming, while V, J and clone size come from that table. The sample includes around 150,000 clones, about four fifths of them seen just once. Participant-given clinical history determined each cohort assignment. Recovered status in Cohort 3 required two negative PCRs, clearance, or symptom resolution. The sequenced sample consisted of PBMCs or T cells enriched from blood (not recorded which). This receptor was identified in a man aged 45 to 65 who had recovered from COVID-19.

The DNA of the CDR3 is TGTGCCAGTAGTCCGGGACAGGGGGTCACTCAGCCCCAGCATTTT. It translates to CASSPGQGVTQPQHF. The J gene is TRBJ1-5, the V gene TRBV19, with TRBD1 matching over 11 bases. Trimming cost V 5 bases and J 6 bases; bases outside gene matches: 6. The CDR3 length is 15 residues. From germline, CDR1 is LNHDA and CDR2 SQIVND (reference sequence). Together with reference TRBV19 and TRBJ1-5, the CDR3 gives the full variable domain: DGGITQSPKYLFRKEGQNVTLSCEQNLNHDAMYWYRQDPGQGLRLIYYSQIVNDFQKGDIAEGYSVSREKKESFPLTVTSAQKNPTAFYLCASSPGQGVTQPQHFGDGTRLSIL.